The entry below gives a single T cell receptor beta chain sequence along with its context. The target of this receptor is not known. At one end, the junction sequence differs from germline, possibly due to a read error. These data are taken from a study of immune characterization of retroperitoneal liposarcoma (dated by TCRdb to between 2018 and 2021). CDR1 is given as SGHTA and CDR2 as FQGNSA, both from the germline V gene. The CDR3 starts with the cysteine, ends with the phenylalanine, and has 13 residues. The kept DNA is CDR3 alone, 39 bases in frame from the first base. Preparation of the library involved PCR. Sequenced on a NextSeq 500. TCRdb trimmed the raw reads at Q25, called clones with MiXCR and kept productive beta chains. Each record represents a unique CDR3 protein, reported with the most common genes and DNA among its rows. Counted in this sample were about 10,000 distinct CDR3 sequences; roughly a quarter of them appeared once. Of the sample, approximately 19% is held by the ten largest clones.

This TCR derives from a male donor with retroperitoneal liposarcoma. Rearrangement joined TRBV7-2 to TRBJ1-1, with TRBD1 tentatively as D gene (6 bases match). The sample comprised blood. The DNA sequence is TGTGCCAGCAGCCCTAGTAGCGGGGTCCAGGGGTATTTT. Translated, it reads CASSPSSGVQGYF.